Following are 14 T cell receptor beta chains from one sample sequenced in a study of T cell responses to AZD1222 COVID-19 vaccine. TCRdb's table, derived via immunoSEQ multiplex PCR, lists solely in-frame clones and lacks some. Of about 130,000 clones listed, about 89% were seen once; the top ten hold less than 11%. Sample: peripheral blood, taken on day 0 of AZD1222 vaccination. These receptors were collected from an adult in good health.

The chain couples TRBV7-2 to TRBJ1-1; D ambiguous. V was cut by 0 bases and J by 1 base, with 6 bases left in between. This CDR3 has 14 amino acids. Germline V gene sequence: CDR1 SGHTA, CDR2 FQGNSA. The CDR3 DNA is TGTGCCAGCAGCTTAGCGTGGGGGAACACTGAAGCTTTCTTT. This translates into CASSLAWGNTEAFF.

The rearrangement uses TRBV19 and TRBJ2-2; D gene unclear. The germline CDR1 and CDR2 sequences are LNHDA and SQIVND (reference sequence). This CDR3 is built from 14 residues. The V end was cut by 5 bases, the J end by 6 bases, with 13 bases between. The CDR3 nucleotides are TGTGCCAGTAGTGACGGGTCTGTCTCCGGGGAGCTGTTTTTT. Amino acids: CASSDGSVSGELFF.

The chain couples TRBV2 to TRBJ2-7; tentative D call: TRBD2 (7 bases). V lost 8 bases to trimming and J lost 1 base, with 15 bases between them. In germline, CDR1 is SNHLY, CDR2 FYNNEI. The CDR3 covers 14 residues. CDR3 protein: CASFEGGPSYEQYF. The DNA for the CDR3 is TGTGCCAGCTTCGAGGGGGGGCCTTCCTACGAGCAGTACTTC.

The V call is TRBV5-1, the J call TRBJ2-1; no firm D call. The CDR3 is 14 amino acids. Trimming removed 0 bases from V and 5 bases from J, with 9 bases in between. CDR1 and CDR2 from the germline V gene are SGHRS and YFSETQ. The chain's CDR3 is CASSLVTGNNEQFF. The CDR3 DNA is TGCGCCAGCAGCTTGGTGACTGGAAACAATGAGCAGTTCTTC.

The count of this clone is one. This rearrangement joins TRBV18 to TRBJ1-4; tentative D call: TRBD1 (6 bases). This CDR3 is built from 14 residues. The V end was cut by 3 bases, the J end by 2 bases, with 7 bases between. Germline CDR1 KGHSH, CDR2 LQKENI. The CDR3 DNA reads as TGTGCCAGCTCACCCGACAGGACTAATGAAAAACTGTTTTTT. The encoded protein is CASSPDRTNEKLFF.

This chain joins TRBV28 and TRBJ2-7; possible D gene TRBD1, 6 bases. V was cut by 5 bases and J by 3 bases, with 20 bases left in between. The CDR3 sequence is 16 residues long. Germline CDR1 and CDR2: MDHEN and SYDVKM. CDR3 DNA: TGTGCCAGCAGTCCCACAGGGAGCGGCCTCATCTACGAGCAGTACTTC. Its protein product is CASSPTGSGLIYEQYF.

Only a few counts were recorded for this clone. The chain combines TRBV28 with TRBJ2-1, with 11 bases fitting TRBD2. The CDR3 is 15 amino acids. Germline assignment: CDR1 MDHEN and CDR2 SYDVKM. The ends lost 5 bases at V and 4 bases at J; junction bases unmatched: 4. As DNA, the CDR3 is TGTGCCAGCAGTGTTAGCGGGGGGGGTTACAATGAGCAGTTCTTC. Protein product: CASSVSGGGYNEQFF.

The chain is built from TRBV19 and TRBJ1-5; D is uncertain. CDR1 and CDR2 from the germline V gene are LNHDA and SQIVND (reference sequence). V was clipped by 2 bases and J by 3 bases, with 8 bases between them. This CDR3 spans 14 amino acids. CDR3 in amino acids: CASSILGTNQPQHF. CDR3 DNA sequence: TGTGCCAGTAGTATATTGGGTACCAATCAGCCCCAGCATTTT.

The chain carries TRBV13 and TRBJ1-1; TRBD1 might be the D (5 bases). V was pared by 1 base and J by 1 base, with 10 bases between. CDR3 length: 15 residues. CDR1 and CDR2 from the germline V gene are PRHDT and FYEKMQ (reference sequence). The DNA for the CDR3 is TGTGCCAGCAGCTTAGTGCTGGGGGGGAACACTGAAGCTTTCTTT. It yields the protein CASSLVLGGNTEAFF.

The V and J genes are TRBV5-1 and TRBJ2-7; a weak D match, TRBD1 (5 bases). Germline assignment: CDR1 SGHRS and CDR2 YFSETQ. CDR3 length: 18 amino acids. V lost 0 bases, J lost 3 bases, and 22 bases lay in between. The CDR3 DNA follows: TGCGCCAGCAGCTTGGCAGTGGGCCAGGGAAGTTTGGACTACGAGCAGTACTTC. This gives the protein CASSLAVGQGSLDYEQYF.

This CDR3 reads CASSARDTNTGELFF. CDR3 in DNA: TGTGCCAGCAGCGCCCGGGACACGAACACCGGGGAGCTGTTTTTT. The chain is built from TRBV3-1 (or the pseudogene TRBV3-2) and TRBJ2-2; D is perhaps TRBD1 (6 bases). The CDR3 totals 15 residues. Trimming removed 5 bases at V and 0 bases at J, with 10 bases between. Germline V gene lookup returns CDR1 LGHDT and CDR2 YNNKEL (reference sequence).

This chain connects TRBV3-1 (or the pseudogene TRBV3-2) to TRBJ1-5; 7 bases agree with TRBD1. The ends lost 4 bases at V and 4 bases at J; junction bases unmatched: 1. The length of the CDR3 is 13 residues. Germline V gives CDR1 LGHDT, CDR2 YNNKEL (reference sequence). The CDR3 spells CASSPTGNQPQHF. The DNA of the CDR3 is TGTGCCAGCAGCCCGACAGGGAATCAGCCCCAGCATTTT.

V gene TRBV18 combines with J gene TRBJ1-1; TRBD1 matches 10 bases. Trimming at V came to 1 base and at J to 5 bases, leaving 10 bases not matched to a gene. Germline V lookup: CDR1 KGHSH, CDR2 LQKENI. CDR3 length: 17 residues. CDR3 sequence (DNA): TGTGCCAGCTCACCACTGGGGACAGGGGCCAGCGGTACTGAAGCTTTCTTT. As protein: CASSPLGTGASGTEAFF.

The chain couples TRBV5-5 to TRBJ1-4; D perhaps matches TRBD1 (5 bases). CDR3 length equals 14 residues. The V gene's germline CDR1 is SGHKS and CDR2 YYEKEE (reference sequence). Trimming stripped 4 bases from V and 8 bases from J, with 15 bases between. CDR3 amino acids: CASSLVAGSEKLFF. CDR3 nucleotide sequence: TGTGCCAGCAGCCTCGTGGCAGGGTCGGAAAAACTGTTTTTT.